The T cell receptor beta chain described here comes from a study of neurological immune-mediated disorders. Comment on this clonotype: Germline and junction disagree at one end, which may indicate a read error.

Sequencing of 15-18 subjects in each run yielded over 190 million TCR-beta sequences. TCRdb re-analysed the 5' RACE reads in MiXCR, keeping a single row per CDR3 protein. This table holds about 46,000 distinct CDR3 sequences, over 9% found once. Per germline, CDR1 MDHEN and CDR2 SYDVKM. The CDR3 extends over 16 amino acids. This clonotype originated in a man between 65 and 85 years old with HTLV-1-associated myelopathy (HAM/TSP). The V call is TRBV28, the J call TRBJ1-2; TRBD1 agrees at 7 bases. Sequenced input: PBMCs. The CDR3 coding sequence is TGTGCAAGCAGTTACCCCGGTGAAGGGGGCGGCTATGGCTACACCTTC. It encodes CASSYPGEGGGYGYTF.